Below are 4 T cell receptor beta chains sequenced from a single sample in a study of T cells in tumors after PD-1 blockade. Here immunoSEQ multiplex PCR was the method, and the copy in TCRdb shows in-frame clones only, minus some. The table lists fewer than 55,000 clones, 81% of them singletons. The starting material was PBMCs, obtained before anti-PD-1 treatment. These receptors were collected from a human donor with basal cell carcinoma.

This clone was observed once. The rearrangement uses TRBV19 and TRBJ2-7; the D is unclear. Germline CDR1 and CDR2: LNHDA and SQIVND (reference sequence). V gave up 5 bases and J gave up 0 bases, with 14 bases separating them. There are 15 residues in the CDR3. DNA of the CDR3: TGTGCCAGTAGTGTCGGACGGTGGAGCTCCTACGAGCAGTACTTC. Translation: CASSVGRWSSYEQYF.

DNA for the CDR3: TGTGCCAGCAGCTCCAGCCTCACAGATACGCAGTATTTT. Encoded protein: CASSSSLTDTQYF. The V gene is TRBV7-9, the J gene TRBJ2-3; D call uncertain. This CDR3 has 13 amino acids. Trimming removed 4 bases at V and 2 bases at J, with 7 bases between. Germline CDR1 and CDR2: SEHNR and FQNEAQ (reference sequence).

V and J are TRBV3-1 (or the pseudogene TRBV3-2) and TRBJ2-3; 7 positions agree with TRBD2. This CDR3 region has 18 residues. V shed 1 base and J 0 bases; nucleotides not matched to a gene: 10. The germline V gene encodes CDR1 LGHDT and CDR2 YNNKEL (reference sequence). Written as DNA, the CDR3 is TGTGCCAGCAGCCAAGCTTTTGGACACGGGGGGAGCACAGATACGCAGTATTTT. This codes for CASSQAFGHGGSTDTQYF.

This clone appeared once. The chain has TRBV6-1 and TRBJ1-2; weak D call: TRBD1 (6 bases). V gave up 3 bases and J gave up 4 bases, with 12 bases separating them. The germline V gene has CDR1 MNHNS and CDR2 SASEGT. The CDR3 consists of 14 residues. The CDR3 protein is CASSDGGAGYGYTF. Written as DNA, the CDR3 is TGTGCCAGCAGTGATGGGGGCGCGGGCTATGGCTACACCTTC.